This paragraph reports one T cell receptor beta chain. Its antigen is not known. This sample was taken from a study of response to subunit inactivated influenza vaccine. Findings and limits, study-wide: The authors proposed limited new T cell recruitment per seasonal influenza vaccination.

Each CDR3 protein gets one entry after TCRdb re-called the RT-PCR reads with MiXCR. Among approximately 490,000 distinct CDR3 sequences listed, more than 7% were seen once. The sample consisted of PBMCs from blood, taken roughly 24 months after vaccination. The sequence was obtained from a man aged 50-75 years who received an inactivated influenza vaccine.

The CDR3 loop is CASSASTRFGTEAFF. DNA for the CDR3: TGTGCCAGCAGCGCCTCCACCCGTTTTGGAACTGAAGCTTTCTTT. The rearrangement joins TRBV7-6 to TRBJ1-1; D is ambiguous. The germline gives CDR1 SGHVS, CDR2 FNYEAQ. The CDR3 runs 15 residues. Trimming stripped 5 bases from V and 5 bases from J, with 18 bases between.